Sequencing of this T cell receptor beta chain was carried out in a study of spatial heterogeneity in lung cancer (dated by TCRdb to between 2019 and 2020). Describing the broader study: Beta-chain transcripts were consistently detected in greater numbers than alpha-chain transcripts, which likely reflects a higher abundance of beta-chain transcripts. In the raw uncorrected reads, each unique combination of TCR and UMI appeared more than ten times on average. The study linked features of the TCR repertoire to counts of nonsynonymous mutations, which were determined by whole-exome sequencing of tumor tissue. At surgery, both alpha and beta chains were TCR-sequenced in 220 tumor regions, fewer than 65 matched nontumor lung samples and a few dozen PBMC samples. In non-small cell lung cancer, the study quantitatively compared TCR alpha and beta repertoires across several tumor regions, matched nontumor lung, and blood.

Library preparation employed 5' RACE. Sequencing was carried out with a NextSeq 500. In the TCR library protocol, a unique molecular identifier was attached to each TCR cDNA molecule so that PCR and sequencing errors could be corrected. On the authors' methods: TCR identification, UMI-based error correction and CDR3 extraction were performed with Decombinator tools. TCRs above a frequency of 2 per 1,000, corresponding to the top 1% of the tumor frequency distribution, were defined as expanded. Rényi diversity was computed with the R vegan package after subsampling each repertoire 100 times to 5,000 TCRs. CDR3 similarity networks were built from amino acid triplet string-kernel similarity, with CDR3s being connected when pairwise similarity was above 0.82. The public sequencing data were trimmed at Q25 with fastp and processed into clonotypes with MiXCR by TCRdb, which kept only in-frame beta chains. Each CDR3 protein gets just one entry, which takes the most common genes and DNA from the rows behind it. The V and J calls here are based on TCRdb, not the publication. This sample gives over 45,000 distinct CDR3 sequences in total; approximately 5.7% of them show up just once. Over 8.5% of the sample is in the top ten clones.

The CDR3 holds 13 amino acids from the cysteine to the phenylalanine. Just CDR3 DNA is preserved here, 39 bases in frame from base 1. Based on the germline V gene (reference sequence), the CDR1 and CDR2 sequences are PRHDT and FYEKMQ. Trimming at the junction amounts to 5 bases on V and 5 bases on J, and the germline ends lie 12 bases apart. Study-level results and caveats: Ubiquitous expanded tumor TCRs showed up in blood more often at tumor resection than at routine follow-up. Confirming at a functional level the hypothesis that regional TCRs recognize regional mutations was considered to require additional single-cell paired TCR alpha and beta sequencing.

What the time point label conveys for this sample: sample taken at primary tumor resection. For TCR sequencing, whole RNA was extracted from tumor and nontumor lung tissue, or from cryopreserved PBMC samples, and no cell sorting was done. The donors were some 72 patients from the lung TRACERx cohort who had early-stage, untreated non-small cell lung cancer. A patient was chosen for TCR sequencing only when enough RNA was available from at least two tumor regions. This clonotype was seen many times. What this receptor recognizes is not known. The sample holds no much larger clone one base away, and base qualities are not on file.

The starting material was PBMCs, obtained at surgery. The receptor's source is a male donor with early-stage non-small cell lung cancer. The chain was built from TRBV13 and TRBJ1-2; no D gene call is confident. In nucleotides, the sequence is TGTGCCAGCAGCAGCAACAGCGAGTATGGCTACACCTTC. Translated, it gives CASSSNSEYGYTF.